The clone carrying this T cell receptor (beta chain) has only a few counts. Its antigen is currently unknown. Documented time point: pre-sensitization, week 0. Treatment meaning: therapeutic diphenylcyclopropenone sensitization with weekly scalp DPC. Per germline, CDR1 LNHDA and CDR2 SQIVND (reference sequence). The length of the CDR3 is 15 residues. Trimming took 3 bases from V and 2 from J; bases not matched to a gene: 7. TCRdb passed the RACE reads through MiXCR, listing each CDR3 protein once. Of tens of thousands of distinct CDR3 sequences in the sample, roughly 9.8% are singletons; the top ten hold 5.2%. This entry belongs to a study of human T cells and chemical hapten exposure. Whole-study context: 2% DPC was applied to approximately 2 cm by approximately 2 cm of upper inner arm skin for sensitization. Chiefly female patients presented with alopecia areata, totalis or universalis.

Broader study findings: DPC sensitization produced no change in TCRs with frequency above 1 in 1000. While controls formed fewer of them, expanded TCRs formed significantly more large CDR3 similarity clusters.

V is TRBV19 and J is TRBJ2-7, with 7 positions matching TRBD2. Material: whole blood, obtained in connection with sensitization to the hapten diphenylcyclopropenone (DPC). This sequence originates from a woman aged 50 to 60 with alopecia areata. Some clones in this sample may be carry-over from other donors' samples. The CDR3 DNA reads as TGTGCCAGTAGTATCAACACGGGAGGAACCTACGAGCAGTACTTC. Residues: CASSINTGGTYEQYF.